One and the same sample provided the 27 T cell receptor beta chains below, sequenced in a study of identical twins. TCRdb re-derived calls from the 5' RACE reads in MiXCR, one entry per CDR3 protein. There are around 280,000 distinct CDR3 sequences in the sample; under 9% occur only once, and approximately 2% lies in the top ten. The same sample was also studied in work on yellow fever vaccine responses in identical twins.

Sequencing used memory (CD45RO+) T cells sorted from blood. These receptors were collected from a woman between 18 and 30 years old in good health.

CDR3 amino acids: CASSEGQGPDTQYF. CDR3 sequence (DNA): TGTGCCAGCAGTGAGGGACAGGGCCCAGATACGCAGTATTTT. The rearrangement uses TRBV6-4 and TRBJ2-3, with 9 bases lining up with TRBD1. V lost 3 bases, J lost 4 bases, and 2 bases stayed unmatched. The CDR3 spans 14 residues. The germline V gene has CDR1 MRHNA and CDR2 SNTAGT.

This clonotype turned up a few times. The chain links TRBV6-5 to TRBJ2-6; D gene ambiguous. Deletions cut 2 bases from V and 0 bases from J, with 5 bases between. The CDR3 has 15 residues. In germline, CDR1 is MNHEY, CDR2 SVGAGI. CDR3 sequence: CASSYVSSGANVLTF. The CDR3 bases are TGTGCCAGCAGTTACGTCAGCTCTGGGGCCAACGTCCTGACTTTC.

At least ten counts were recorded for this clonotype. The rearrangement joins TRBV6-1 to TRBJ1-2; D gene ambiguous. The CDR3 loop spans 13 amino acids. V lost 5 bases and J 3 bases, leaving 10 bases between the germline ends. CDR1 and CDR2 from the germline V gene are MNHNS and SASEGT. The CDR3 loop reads CASSNMGHYGYTF. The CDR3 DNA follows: TGTGCCAGCAGTAATATGGGCCACTATGGCTACACCTTC.

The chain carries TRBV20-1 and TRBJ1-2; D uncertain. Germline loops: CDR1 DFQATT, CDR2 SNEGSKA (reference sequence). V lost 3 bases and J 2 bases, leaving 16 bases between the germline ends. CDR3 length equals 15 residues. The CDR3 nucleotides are TGCAGTGCTAGCGGTCGTGGTTCAGGAAACTATGGCTACACCTTC. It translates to CSASGRGSGNYGYTF.

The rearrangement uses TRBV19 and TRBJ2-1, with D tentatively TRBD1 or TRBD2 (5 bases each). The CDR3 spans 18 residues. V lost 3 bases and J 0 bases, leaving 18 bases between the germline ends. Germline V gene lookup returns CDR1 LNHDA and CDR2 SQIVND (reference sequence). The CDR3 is CASSMAGPGRRSYNEQFF. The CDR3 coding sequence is TGTGCCAGTAGTATGGCCGGACCGGGACGCCGCTCCTACAATGAGCAGTTCTTC.

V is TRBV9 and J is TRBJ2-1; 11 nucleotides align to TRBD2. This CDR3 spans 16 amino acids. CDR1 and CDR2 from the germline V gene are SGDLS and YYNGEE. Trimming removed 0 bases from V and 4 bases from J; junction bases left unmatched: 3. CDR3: CASSVAPSGRYNEQFF. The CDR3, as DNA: TGTGCCAGCAGCGTAGCACCTAGCGGGAGGTACAATGAGCAGTTCTTC.

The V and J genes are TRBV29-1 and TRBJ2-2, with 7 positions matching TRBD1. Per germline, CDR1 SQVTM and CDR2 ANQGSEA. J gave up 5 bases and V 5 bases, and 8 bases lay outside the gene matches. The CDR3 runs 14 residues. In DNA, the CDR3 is TGCAGCGTTCGCGCAGGGGGTGTAACCGGGGAGCTGTTTTTT. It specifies CSVRAGGVTGELFF.

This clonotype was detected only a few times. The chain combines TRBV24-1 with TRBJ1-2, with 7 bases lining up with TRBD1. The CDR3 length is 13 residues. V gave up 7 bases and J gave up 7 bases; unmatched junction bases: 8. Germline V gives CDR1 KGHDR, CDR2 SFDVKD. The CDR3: CATRPRQGSGYTF. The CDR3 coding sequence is TGTGCCACCAGGCCCAGACAGGGATCTGGCTACACCTTC.

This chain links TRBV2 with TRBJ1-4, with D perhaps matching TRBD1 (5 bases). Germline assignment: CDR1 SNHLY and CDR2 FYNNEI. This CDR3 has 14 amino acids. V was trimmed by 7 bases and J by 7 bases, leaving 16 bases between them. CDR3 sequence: CASTNRGSGEKLFF. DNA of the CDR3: TGTGCCAGCACCAACCGGGGGTCGGGTGAAAAACTGTTTTTT.

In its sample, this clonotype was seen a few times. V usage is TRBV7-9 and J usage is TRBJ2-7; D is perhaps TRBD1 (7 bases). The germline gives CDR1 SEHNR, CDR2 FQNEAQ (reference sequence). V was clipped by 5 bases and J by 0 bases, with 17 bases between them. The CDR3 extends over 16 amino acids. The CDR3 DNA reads TGTGCCAGCAGCCCAACAGGGGAGGCGAACTCCTACGAGCAGTACTTC. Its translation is CASSPTGEANSYEQYF. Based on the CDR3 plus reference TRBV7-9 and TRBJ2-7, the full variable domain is DTGVSQNPRHKITKRGQNVTFRCDPISEHNRLYWYRQTLGQGPEFLTYFQNEAQLEKSRLLSDRFSAERPKGSFSTLEIQRTEQGDSAMYLCASSPTGEANSYEQYFGPGTRLTVT.

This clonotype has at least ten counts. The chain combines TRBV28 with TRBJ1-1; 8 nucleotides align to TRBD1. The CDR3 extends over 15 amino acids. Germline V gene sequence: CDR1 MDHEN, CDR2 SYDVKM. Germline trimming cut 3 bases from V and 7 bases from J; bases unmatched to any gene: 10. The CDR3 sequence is CASSLEDRVMNEAFF. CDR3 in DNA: TGTGCCAGCAGTTTGGAGGACAGGGTAATGAATGAAGCTTTCTTT.

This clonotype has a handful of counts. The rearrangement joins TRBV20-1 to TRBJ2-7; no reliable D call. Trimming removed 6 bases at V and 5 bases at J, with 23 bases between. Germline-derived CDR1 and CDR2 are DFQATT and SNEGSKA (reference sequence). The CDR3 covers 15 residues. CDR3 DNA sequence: TGCAGTGCCTTCACCCCCCAGGCGTTCGAGAACGAGCAGTACTTC. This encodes CSAFTPQAFENEQYF.

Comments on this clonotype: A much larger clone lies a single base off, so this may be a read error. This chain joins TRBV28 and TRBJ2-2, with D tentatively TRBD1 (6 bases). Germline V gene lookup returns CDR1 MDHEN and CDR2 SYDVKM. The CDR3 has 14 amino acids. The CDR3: CPSSKGQNTGELFF. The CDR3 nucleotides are TGTCCCAGCAGTAAGGGACAGAACACCGGGGAGCTGTTTTTT.

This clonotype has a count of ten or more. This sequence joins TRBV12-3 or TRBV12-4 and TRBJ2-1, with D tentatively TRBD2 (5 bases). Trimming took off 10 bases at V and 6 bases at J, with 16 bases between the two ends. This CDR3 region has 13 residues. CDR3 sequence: CATYSGTPNEQFF. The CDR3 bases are TGTGCCACATATTCGGGAACACCCAATGAGCAGTTCTTC.

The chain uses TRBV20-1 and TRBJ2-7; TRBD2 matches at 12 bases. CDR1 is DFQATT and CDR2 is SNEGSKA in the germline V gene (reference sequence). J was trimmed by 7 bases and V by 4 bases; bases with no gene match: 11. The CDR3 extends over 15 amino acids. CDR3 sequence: CSATPTSGSAREQYF. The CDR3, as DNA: TGCAGTGCTACCCCGACTAGCGGGAGCGCCAGGGAGCAGTACTTC.

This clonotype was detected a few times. CDR3 nucleotide sequence: TGCAGTGCTAGAGGGCTCCTACAGGGCGCCAGGGGCACAGATACGCAGTATTTT. It translates to CSARGLLQGARGTDTQYF. The gene calls are TRBV20-1 and TRBJ2-3; D is perhaps TRBD1 (6 bases). The germline CDR1 and CDR2 sequences are DFQATT and SNEGSKA (reference sequence). The germline V and J ends were trimmed by 1 base and 1 base, with 21 bases remaining between them. The CDR3 has 18 residues.

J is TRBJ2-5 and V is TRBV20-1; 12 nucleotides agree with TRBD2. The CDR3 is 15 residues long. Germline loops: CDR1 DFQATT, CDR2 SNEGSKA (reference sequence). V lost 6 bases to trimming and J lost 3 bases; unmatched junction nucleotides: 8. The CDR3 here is CSAKGLAGREETQYF. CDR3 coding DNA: TGCAGTGCAAAAGGACTAGCGGGACGAGAAGAGACCCAGTACTTC.

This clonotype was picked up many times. CDR3 sequence (DNA): TGCGCCAGCAGCTTGGGGGGGCGAGGCGACACTGAAGCTTTCTTT. It encodes CASSLGGRGDTEAFF. V gene TRBV5-1 combines with J gene TRBJ1-1; possibly TRBD1 for D (6 bases). The CDR3 runs 15 residues. V lost 0 bases, J lost 3 bases, and 12 bases lay in between. Germline V lookup: CDR1 SGHRS, CDR2 YFSETQ.

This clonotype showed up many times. The CDR3 nucleotides are TGTGCCAGCAGCCCTGGCCAGGGTTCTCGCTATGGCTACACCTTC. This translates into CASSPGQGSRYGYTF. The genes are TRBV12-3 or TRBV12-4 and TRBJ1-2, with D possibly matching TRBD1 (5 bases). Trimming took off 6 bases at V and 4 bases at J, with 18 bases between the two ends. There are 15 residues in the CDR3.

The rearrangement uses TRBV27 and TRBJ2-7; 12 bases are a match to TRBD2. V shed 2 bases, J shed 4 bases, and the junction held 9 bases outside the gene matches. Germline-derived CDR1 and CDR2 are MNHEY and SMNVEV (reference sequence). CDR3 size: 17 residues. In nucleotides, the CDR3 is TGTGCCAGCAGTTTACGACTAGCGGGAGTCGAGATTTACGAGCAGTACTTC. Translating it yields CASSLRLAGVEIYEQYF.

The CDR3 DNA reads TGCGCCAGCAGCTTAGCGCGGGGGGGCATCAATGAGCAGTTCTTC. This sequence encodes CASSLARGGINEQFF. The chain employs TRBV5-1 and TRBJ2-1, with 9 bases lining up with TRBD2. Germline trimming cut 2 bases from V and 6 bases from J; bases unmatched to any gene: 6. CDR1 and CDR2 (germline): SGHRS, YFSETQ. This CDR3 is built from 15 residues.

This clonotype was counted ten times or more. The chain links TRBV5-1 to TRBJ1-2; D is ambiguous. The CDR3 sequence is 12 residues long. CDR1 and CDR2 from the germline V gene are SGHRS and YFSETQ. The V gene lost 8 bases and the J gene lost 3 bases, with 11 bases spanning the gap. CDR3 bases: TGCGCCAGACGATCCGAGGACTATGGCTACACCTTC. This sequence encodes CARRSEDYGYTF. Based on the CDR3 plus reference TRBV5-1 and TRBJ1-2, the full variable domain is KAGVTQTPRYLIKTRGQQVTLSCSPISGHRSVSWYQQTPGQGLQFLFEYFSETQRNKGNFPGRFSGRQFSNSRSEMNVSTLELGDSALYLCARRSEDYGYTFGSGTRLTVV.

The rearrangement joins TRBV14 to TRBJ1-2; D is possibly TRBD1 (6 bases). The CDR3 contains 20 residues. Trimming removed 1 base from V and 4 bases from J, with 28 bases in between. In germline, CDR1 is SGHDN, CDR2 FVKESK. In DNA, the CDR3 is TGTGCCAGCAGCCAAGGGATGACAGGCACCGCCGGAATCTATGGCTATGGCTACACCTTC. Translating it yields CASSQGMTGTAGIYGYGYTF.

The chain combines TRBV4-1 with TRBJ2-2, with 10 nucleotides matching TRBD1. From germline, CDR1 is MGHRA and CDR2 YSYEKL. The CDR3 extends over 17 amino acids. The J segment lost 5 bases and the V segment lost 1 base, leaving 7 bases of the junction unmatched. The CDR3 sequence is CASSQGPGQGLTGELFF. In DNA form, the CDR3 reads TGCGCCAGCAGCCAAGGGCCGGGACAGGGGTTGACCGGGGAGCTGTTTTTT.

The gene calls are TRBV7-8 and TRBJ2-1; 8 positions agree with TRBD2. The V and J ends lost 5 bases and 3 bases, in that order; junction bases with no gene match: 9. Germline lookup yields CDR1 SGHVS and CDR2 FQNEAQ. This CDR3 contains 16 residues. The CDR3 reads CASSLHSGGNYNEQFF. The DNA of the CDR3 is TGTGCCAGCAGCCTACACAGCGGGGGCAACTACAATGAGCAGTTCTTC.

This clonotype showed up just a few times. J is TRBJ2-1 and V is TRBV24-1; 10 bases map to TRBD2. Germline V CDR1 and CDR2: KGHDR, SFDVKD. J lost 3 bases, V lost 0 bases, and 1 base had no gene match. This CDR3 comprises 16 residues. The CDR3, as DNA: TGTGCCACCAGTGATTTGGCTAGCGGGAGCTACAATGAGCAGTTCTTC. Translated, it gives CATSDLASGSYNEQFF.

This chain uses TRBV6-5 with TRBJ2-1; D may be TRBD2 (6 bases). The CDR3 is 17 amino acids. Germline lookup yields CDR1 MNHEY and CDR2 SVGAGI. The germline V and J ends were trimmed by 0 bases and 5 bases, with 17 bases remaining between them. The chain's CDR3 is CASSYSSGGTLDNEQFF. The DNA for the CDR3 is TGTGCCAGCAGTTACTCAAGTGGGGGGACCCTGGACAATGAGCAGTTCTTC.